This entry lists 21 T cell receptor beta chains sequenced from one sample in a study of blood T cell repertoires in COVID-19. Sequencing was performed with immunoSEQ multiplex PCR; in TCRdb, only in-frame clones are kept and a portion is missing. The sample contains more than 85,000 clones, 60% to 80% of which appear only once. Sequences were obtained from peripheral blood. Receptors were obtained from a woman aged 80 or over with active or convalescent COVID-19.

The chain couples TRBV12-3 or TRBV12-4 to TRBJ2-5; D call uncertain. With 3 bases removed from V and 5 bases from J, the gap between germline ends came to 4 bases. CDR3 length: 11 residues. Here the CDR3 DNA reads TGTGCCAGCAGTTTCGCGGAGACCCAGTACTTC. Encoded protein: CASSFAETQYF.

This chain uses TRBV5-1 with TRBJ2-1, with TRBD2 matching 12 bases. V was clipped by 0 bases and J by 7 bases; unmatched bases: 14. Germline V lookup: CDR1 SGHRS, CDR2 YFSETQ. This CDR3 has 19 residues. CDR3 in DNA: TGCGCCAGCAGCTTGGTCCGACTAGCGGGAGAGGATCTGGGGAATGAGCAGTTCTTC. Amino acid sequence: CASSLVRLAGEDLGNEQFF.

This sequence joins TRBV28 and TRBJ1-4, with 9 nucleotides matching TRBD1. V shed 6 bases and J 8 bases; nucleotides not matched to a gene: 13. Germline lookup yields CDR1 MDHEN and CDR2 SYDVKM. The CDR3 loop spans 16 amino acids. CDR3 protein: CASSGTGRSGWEKLFF. CDR3 nucleotide sequence: TGTGCCAGCAGCGGGACAGGGCGATCTGGATGGGAAAAACTGTTTTTT.

V gene TRBV18 combines with J gene TRBJ1-5; no clear D gene. Germline values: CDR1 KGHSH, CDR2 LQKENI. The CDR3 is 12 residues long. V was shortened by 3 bases and J by 3 bases, with 3 bases between the two germline ends. This chain's CDR3 is CASSPFNQPQHF. The CDR3 coding sequence is TGTGCCAGCTCACCCTTCAATCAGCCCCAGCATTTT.

The rearrangement links TRBV5-1 to TRBJ2-3, with TRBD2 matching 7 bases. The V segment lost 0 bases and the J segment 1 base; nucleotides outside the gene matches: 5. CDR3 length: 16 residues. The germline V gene has CDR1 SGHRS and CDR2 YFSETQ. The CDR3 DNA is TGCGCCAGCAGCTTGGTTGGGGGGGACGGCACAGATACGCAGTATTTT. It yields the protein CASSLVGGDGTDTQYF.

In its sample, this clone was seen a few times. This same CDR3 is encoded by further DNA sequences in the sample. The chain links TRBV27 to TRBJ1-5; no clear D. The CDR3 sequence is 13 residues long. Germline V CDR1 and CDR2: MNHEY, SMNVEV (reference sequence). The V and J ends lost 6 bases and 6 bases respectively, with 12 bases between them. In nucleotides, the CDR3 is TGTGCCAGCAGCCTAGGAAGGAGTCAGCCCCAGCATTTT. Its translation is CASSLGRSQPQHF.

The chain has TRBV10-3 and TRBJ1-5, with no clear D. V lost 4 bases, J lost 4 bases, and 17 bases lay in between. Per germline, CDR1 ENHRY and CDR2 SYGVKD. There are 16 residues in the CDR3. CDR3 in amino acids: CAISAFPTGLNQPQHF. CDR3 nucleotides: TGTGCCATCAGTGCTTTCCCCACGGGGTTAAATCAGCCCCAGCATTTT.

The rearrangement links TRBV10-3 to TRBJ1-6, with D tentatively TRBD1 (5 bases). CDR1 is ENHRY, CDR2 SYGVKD, per germline. The CDR3 totals 15 residues. Trimming removed 5 bases at V and 0 bases at J, with 8 bases between. The CDR3 region has the DNA TGTGCCATCAGTCAGGACACCTCCTATAATTCACCCCTCCACTTT. This gives the protein CAISQDTSYNSPLHF.

This chain connects TRBV6-6 to TRBJ2-5; perhaps TRBD2 as D (5 bases). The germline gives CDR1 MNHNY, CDR2 SVGAGI (reference sequence). V was trimmed by 6 bases and J by 1 base, leaving 9 bases between them. The CDR3 length is 13 residues. As DNA, the CDR3 is TGTGCCAGCAGCCCTGGGAGCCAAGAGACCCAGTACTTC. Its translation is CASSPGSQETQYF.

The CDR3 DNA follows: TGTGCCAGCAGCCAAGATGAGGGGGCCGAACGTAGCAATCAGCCCCAGCATTTT. Encoded protein: CASSQDEGAERSNQPQHF. V usage is TRBV14 and J usage is TRBJ1-5, with 7 positions matching TRBD1. Germline V gene lookup returns CDR1 SGHDN and CDR2 FVKESK. The ends lost 0 bases at V and 0 bases at J; junction bases unmatched: 8. The CDR3 contains 18 residues.

The table lists this clone with a few counts. The chain is built from TRBV15 and TRBJ2-7; D may be TRBD2 (6 bases). Germline V lookup: CDR1 LNHNV, CDR2 YYDKDF (reference sequence). Trimming left V 8 bases short and J 6 bases short, with 17 bases between. The CDR3 length is 13 residues. CDR3 DNA: TGTGCCACCGGGAGTCAGGTGGGAGGCGAGCAGTACTTC. Encoded protein: CATGSQVGGEQYF.

The chain is built from TRBV28 and TRBJ2-5; 11 nucleotides align to TRBD2. Germline V lookup: CDR1 MDHEN, CDR2 SYDVKM. The CDR3 has 16 residues. V lost 4 bases and J lost 5; bases outside the gene matches: 9. The CDR3 region is CASSYGALAGEETQYF. CDR3 coding DNA: TGTGCCAGCAGTTATGGGGCACTAGCGGGAGAGGAGACCCAGTACTTC. Looking up the rest from reference TRBV28 and TRBJ2-5 gives the full variable domain: DVKVTQSSRYLVKRTGEKVFLECVQDMDHENMFWYRQDPGLGLRLIYFSYDVKMKEKGDIPEGYSVSREKKERFSLILESASTNQTSMYLCASSYGALAGEETQYFGPGTRLLVL.

The chain employs TRBV9 and TRBJ2-3; 8 bases align to TRBD2. V lost 0 bases, J lost 4 bases, and 10 bases stayed unmatched. Germline CDR1 SGDLS, CDR2 YYNGEE. The CDR3 contains 17 residues. The CDR3 loop reads CASSVGPSGSGSDTQYF. Here the CDR3 DNA reads TGTGCCAGCAGCGTAGGCCCCAGCGGGAGTGGGTCAGATACGCAGTATTTT.

The CDR3 coding sequence is TGTGCCAGCAGCCCGGGGGGTTTTTACATTCAGTACTTC. Its protein product is CASSPGGFYIQYF. V is TRBV7-6 and J is TRBJ2-4; 7 bases match TRBD2. Looked up from germline, CDR1 is SGHVS and CDR2 is FNYEAQ. CDR3 size: 13 residues. Germline trimming cut 5 bases from V and 8 bases from J; bases unmatched to any gene: 6. The full variable domain, its missing parts supplied by reference TRBV7-6 and TRBJ2-4, is GAGVSQSPRYKVTKRGQDVALRCDPISGHVSLYWYRQALGQGPEFLTYFNYEAQQDKSGLPNDRFSAERPEGSISTLTIQRTEQRDSAMYRCASSPGGFYIQYFGAGTRLSVL.

This clone turned up a few times. The chain couples TRBV18 to TRBJ2-7; D might be TRBD1 (5 bases). CDR3 length: 15 amino acids. Trimming removed 3 bases at V and 0 bases at J, with 12 bases between. In germline, CDR1 is KGHSH, CDR2 LQKENI. The DNA of the CDR3 is TGTGCCAGCTCACCGATACAGGTTAGCTCCTACGAGCAGTACTTC. It yields the protein CASSPIQVSSYEQYF.

For the CDR3, the DNA is TGTGCCAGCAGATCCAACAGGGCGAGTAAAGCTTTCTTT. It encodes CASRSNRASKAFF. The chain has TRBV7-9 and TRBJ1-1; tentative D call: TRBD1 (6 bases). Germline-derived CDR1 and CDR2 are SEHNR and FQNEAQ (reference sequence). The V gene lost 6 bases and the J gene lost 9 bases, with 17 bases spanning the gap. This CDR3 is 13 amino acids long.

This chain joins TRBV5-1 and TRBJ1-1; 7 bases line up with TRBD1. After removal of 0 bases from V and 0 bases from J, the junction contained 5 bases not matched to a gene. Germline V lookup: CDR1 SGHRS, CDR2 YFSETQ. The CDR3 consists of 16 residues. CDR3 protein: CASSLAVTGLNTEAFF. In DNA form, the CDR3 reads TGCGCCAGCAGCTTGGCTGTGACAGGGCTGAACACTGAAGCTTTCTTT.

The chain has TRBV19 and TRBJ2-5; TRBD1 matches at 7 bases. CDR1 is LNHDA and CDR2 is SQIVND in the germline V gene (reference sequence). V lost 8 bases to trimming and J lost 1 base; unmatched junction nucleotides: 13. CDR3 size: 16 residues. The CDR3 reads CASQPWGQPSQETQYF. The CDR3 nucleotides read TGTGCCAGTCAGCCTTGGGGACAGCCTAGCCAAGAGACCCAGTACTTC.

This sequence joins TRBV28 and TRBJ2-7, with 7 bases matching TRBD1. CDR3 length equals 15 residues. Germline values: CDR1 MDHEN, CDR2 SYDVKM. Trimming removed 2 bases from V and 3 bases from J; junction bases left unmatched: 7. CDR3 region: CASSLTAGGFYEQYF. The CDR3 coding sequence is TGTGCCAGCAGTTTAACTGCAGGGGGTTTCTACGAGCAGTACTTC.

The gene calls are TRBV29-1 and TRBJ2-2; maybe TRBD1 (6 bases). V was shortened by 7 bases and J by 1 base, with 13 bases between the two germline ends. The CDR3 is 14 amino acids. Germline CDR1 is SQVTM and CDR2 is ANQGSEA. The DNA of the CDR3 is TGCAGCGCTAGACAGGAACTGAACACCGGGGAGCTGTTTTTT. Protein: CSARQELNTGELFF.

J is TRBJ2-7 and V is TRBV19, with 10 positions matching TRBD2. The ends lost 4 bases at V and 2 bases at J; junction bases unmatched: 5. The CDR3 is 15 amino acids. Germline CDR1 and CDR2: LNHDA and SQIVND (reference sequence). The CDR3 region has the DNA TGTGCCAGTAGTACCCAGCGGGAGGGGACCTACGAGCAGTACTTC. Its translation is CASSTQREGTYEQYF.